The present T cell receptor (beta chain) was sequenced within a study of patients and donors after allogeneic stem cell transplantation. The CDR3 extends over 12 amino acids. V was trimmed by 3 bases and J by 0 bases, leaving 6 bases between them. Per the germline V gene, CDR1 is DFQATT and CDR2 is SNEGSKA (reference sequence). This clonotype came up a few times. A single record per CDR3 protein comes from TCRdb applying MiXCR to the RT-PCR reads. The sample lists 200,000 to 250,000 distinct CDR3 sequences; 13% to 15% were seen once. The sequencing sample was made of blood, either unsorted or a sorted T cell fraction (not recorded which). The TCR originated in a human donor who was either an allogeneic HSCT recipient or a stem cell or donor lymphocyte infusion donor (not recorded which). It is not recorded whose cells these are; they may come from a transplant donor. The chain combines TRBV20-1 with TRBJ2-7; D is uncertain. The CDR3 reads CSARIISYEQYF. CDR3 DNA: TGCAGTGCTAGGATTATCTCCTACGAGCAGTACTTC.